This TCR beta chain was retrieved from a study of cytomegalovirus exposure and HLA in healthy donors. Overall study findings and caveats: Previously analyzed data showed that most TCR beta V segments were productive at a frequency of about 90% or about 30%. There were some V segments, including TRBV6-2 and TRBV6-3, excluded as indistinguishable.

This clone was seen a few times. The antigen is undetermined. PCR involved 60 Vbeta and 13 Jbeta primers. Sequenced by immunoSEQ multiplex PCR; TCRdb stores in-frame clones only, minus some. The sample carries 95,000 to 100,000 clones, roughly 82% recorded once. CDR1 is MNHEY and CDR2 is SMNVEV in the germline V gene (reference sequence). The CDR3 totals 14 residues. Trimming at V came to 7 bases and at J to 5 bases, leaving 9 bases not matched to a gene. The sequence was collected from a man over 45 in good health and CMV-seronegative. V gene TRBV27 combines with J gene TRBJ1-1; 8 positions match TRBD1. The sequenced sample was PBMCs. The CDR3 DNA is TGTGCCAGCATCATGCAGGGGGCGCAAACTGAAGCTTTCTTT. Translating gives CASIMQGAQTEAFF.